Each of the 25 T cell receptor beta chains below was sequenced from the same sample in a study of blood T cell repertoires in COVID-19. Assay: immunoSEQ multiplex PCR; the TCRdb copy retains only in-frame clones and omits some. In the table there are about 140,000 clones, approximately 80% of which are singletons. Material: peripheral blood. These receptor sequences come from a human donor in a cohort sampled during active COVID-19.

The chain carries TRBV2 and TRBJ2-1; D is unclear. Germline values: CDR1 SNHLY, CDR2 FYNNEI. The V end lost 6 bases, the J end lost 3 bases, and 3 bases lay between the germline ends. This CDR3 comprises 11 residues. Here the CDR3 DNA reads TGTGCCAGCAGCTACTACAATGAGCAGTTCTTC. Translated, it gives CASSYYNEQFF.

This clone has a handful of counts. The rearrangement joins TRBV18 to TRBJ2-2, with D perhaps TRBD2 (5 bases). Deletions cut 4 bases from V and 0 bases from J, with 15 bases between. Germline V gives CDR1 KGHSH, CDR2 LQKENI. The CDR3 has 17 amino acids. The CDR3: CASSLGPPAANTGELFF. CDR3 bases: TGTGCCAGCTCACTCGGCCCCCCAGCGGCGAACACCGGGGAGCTGTTTTTT. The variable domain in full, with the rest retrieved from reference TRBV18 and TRBJ2-2, is NAGVMQNPRHLVRRRGQEARLRCSPMKGHSHVYWYRQLPEEGLKFMVYLQKENIIDESGMPKERFSAEFPKEGPSILRIQQVVRGDSAAYFCASSLGPPAANTGELFFGEGSRLTVL.

The chain links TRBV20-1 to TRBJ1-1; D is unresolved. The V gene's germline CDR1 is DFQATT and CDR2 SNEGSKA (reference sequence). There are 11 residues in the CDR3. CDR3 protein: CGAPVNTEAFF. The CDR3 DNA sequence: TGCGGAGCCCCAGTGAACACTGAAGCTTTCTTT.

This clone was detected only once. The genes are TRBV6-2 or TRBV6-3 and TRBJ2-7; D remains unclear. This CDR3 comprises 15 residues. V gave up 5 bases and J gave up 0 bases, with 14 bases separating them. Germline values: CDR1 MNHEY, CDR2 SVGEGT. CDR3 protein: CASSVLGPLSYEQYF. The CDR3 nucleotides are TGTGCCAGCAGTGTTCTAGGCCCACTCTCCTACGAGCAGTACTTC.

The chain uses TRBV6-5 and TRBJ2-7; D might be TRBD1 (7 bases). V lost 11 bases, J lost 3 bases, and 17 bases lay in between. Per the germline V gene, CDR1 is MNHEY and CDR2 is SVGAGI. The CDR3 is made up of 13 amino acids. The CDR3 is CACRSGGFYEQYF. DNA for the CDR3: TGTGCCTGTCGGTCAGGGGGGTTCTACGAGCAGTACTTC.

This clone appeared once. The chain joins TRBV6-5 to TRBJ2-5; no clear D. The V gene lost 9 bases and the J gene lost 11 bases, with 19 bases spanning the gap. The germline V gene has CDR1 MNHEY and CDR2 SVGAGI. CDR3 length: 12 residues. CDR3 sequence (DNA): TGTGCCAGTAACCGACCCCCTGGGCCTCAGTACTTC. Translated: CASNRPPGPQYF.

The chain is built from TRBV20-1 and TRBJ2-7, with D hard to call. V lost 5 bases, J lost 4 bases, and 9 bases lay in between. The CDR3 spans 11 residues. From germline, CDR1 is DFQATT and CDR2 SNEGSKA (reference sequence). The CDR3 DNA reads TGCAGTGCTTCCCTTCGGTACGAGCAGTACTTC. The encoded protein is CSASLRYEQYF.

The chain joins TRBV2 to TRBJ2-1; 12 bases fit TRBD2. Trimming cost V 7 bases and J 2 bases; bases outside gene matches: 6. CDR1 and CDR2 (germline): SNHLY, FYNNEI. The CDR3 has 16 amino acids. CDR3 in DNA: TGTGCCAGCACGGGACTAGCGGGTGAGGCCTACAATGAGCAGTTCTTC. Its translation is CASTGLAGEAYNEQFF.

The chain recombines TRBV7-2 with TRBJ2-2, with TRBD2 identical over 10 bases. V shed 5 bases and J 7 bases; nucleotides not matched to a gene: 13. This CDR3 comprises 17 residues. Germline V gene data show CDR1 as SGHTA and CDR2 as FQGNSA. CDR3 DNA sequence: TGTGCCAGCAGCAAGACTCTGAGCGGGAGGGTAAACGGGGAGCTGTTTTTT. Protein sequence: CASSKTLSGRVNGELFF. The full variable domain, in which reference TRBV7-2 and TRBJ2-2 provide the parts outside the CDR3, is GAGVSQSPSNKVTEKGKDVELRCDPISGHTALYWYRQSLGQGLEFLIYFQGNSAPDKSGLPSDRFSAERTGGSVSTLTIQRTQQEDSAVYLCASSKTLSGRVNGELFFGEGSRLTVL.

CDR3 nucleotides: TGTGCCAGCAGCCTGGGACAGGGGGCGTACGAGCAGTACTTC. Amino acid sequence: CASSLGQGAYEQYF. This chain links TRBV7-2 with TRBJ2-7, with TRBD1 identical over 12 bases. CDR1 is SGHTA, CDR2 FQGNSA, per germline. CDR3 length equals 14 residues. The trim removed 5 bases at V and 4 bases at J, leaving 3 bases unmatched.

V gene TRBV5-4 combines with J gene TRBJ2-1; D might be TRBD1 (6 bases). Trimming took off 4 bases at V and 7 bases at J, with 21 bases between the two ends. Germline V gives CDR1 SGHNT, CDR2 YYREEE (reference sequence). The CDR3 totals 16 residues. In nucleotides, the CDR3 is TGTGCCAGCAGCCGTAGAGGGGGAACCCTTAAGAATGAGCAGTTCTTC. It specifies CASSRRGGTLKNEQFF.

The chain uses TRBV18 and TRBJ2-7, with a weak D call TRBD1 (5 bases). This CDR3 has 12 residues. Germline values: CDR1 KGHSH, CDR2 LQKENI. V lost 5 bases and J 13 bases, leaving 18 bases between the germline ends. The CDR3 nucleotides are TGTGCCAGCTCATCAGAAGGCGACAGATTATACTTC. Amino acids: CASSSEGDRLYF.

The chain carries TRBV18 and TRBJ2-1, with D perhaps TRBD2 (6 bases). The germline V gene has CDR1 KGHSH and CDR2 LQKENI. CDR3 length: 16 residues. V gave up 6 bases and J gave up 9 bases, with 24 bases separating them. The CDR3 DNA reads TGTGCCAGCTCCCCCTCCGGCGCGGAGGGCCTCGTTGAGCAGTTCTTC. Amino acids: CASSPSGAEGLVEQFF.

The gene calls are TRBV27 and TRBJ2-2; perhaps TRBD1 as D (6 bases). Germline lookup yields CDR1 MNHEY and CDR2 SMNVEV (reference sequence). V lost 5 bases and J 5 bases, leaving 9 bases between the germline ends. The CDR3 has 13 amino acids. The CDR3 region has the DNA TGTGCCAGCAGTATAGGGGGAACCGGGGAGCTGTTTTTT. Translating gives CASSIGGTGELFF.

CDR3 in amino acids: CASSPQPGGGSPEQYF. CDR3 in DNA: TGCGCCAGCAGCCCCCAACCGGGGGGAGGGAGCCCGGAGCAGTACTTC. The rearrangement joins TRBV4-3 to TRBJ2-7; 7 bases fit TRBD2. The CDR3 contains 16 residues. The germline V gene encodes CDR1 LGHNA and CDR2 YSLEER. Losses at the gene ends were 4 bases for V and 7 bases for J; bases not matched to a gene: 16.

J is TRBJ1-1 and V is TRBV6-5, with D possibly matching TRBD1 (6 bases). V lost 4 bases, J lost 1 base, and 13 bases lay in between. The germline gives CDR1 MNHEY, CDR2 SVGAGI. This CDR3 region has 15 residues. The CDR3 nucleotides are TGTGCCAGCAGTTCCCGACAGGTTGGGAACACTGAAGCTTTCTTT. Protein product: CASSSRQVGNTEAFF.

This chain links TRBV7-3 with TRBJ2-2; maybe TRBD1 (6 bases). The CDR3 sequence is 14 residues long. Trimming stripped 4 bases from V and 1 base from J, with 7 bases between. CDR1 is SGHTA, CDR2 FQGTGA, per germline. Written as DNA, the CDR3 is TGTGCCAGCAGCTCCAGGGGGAACACCGGGGAGCTGTTTTTT. It is translated as CASSSRGNTGELFF.

The chain couples TRBV10-3 to TRBJ1-2, with D unresolved. Trimming pared 6 bases from V and 4 bases from J, leaving 12 bases between. Germline lookup yields CDR1 ENHRY and CDR2 SYGVKD. CDR3 length: 13 residues. The CDR3 DNA reads as TGTGCCATCAGCCCCGGACTGTTCTATGGCTACACCTTC. Its protein is CAISPGLFYGYTF.

This chain uses TRBV5-6 with TRBJ2-3; the match to TRBD2 covers 10 bases. The V gene's germline CDR1 is SGHDT and CDR2 YYEEEE. The CDR3 loop spans 17 amino acids. The trim removed 4 bases at V and 4 bases at J, leaving 12 bases unmatched. For the CDR3, the DNA is TGTGCCAGCAGCCCCCTAGCGGGAGCTGCGTGGGCAGATACGCAGTATTTT. Protein sequence: CASSPLAGAAWADTQYF.

This clone occurred once. The chain uses TRBV7-8 and TRBJ2-5; TRBD2 might be the D (6 bases). Trimming pared 6 bases from V and 1 base from J, leaving 24 bases between. Germline values: CDR1 SGHVS, CDR2 FQNEAQ. The CDR3 contains 18 residues. The CDR3 DNA reads as TGTGCCAGCAGAGCTTCCACCAGACGAGGCGGGATCCAAGAGACCCAGTACTTC. This gives the protein CASRASTRRGGIQETQYF.

The chain is built from TRBV10-3 and TRBJ2-7; D may be TRBD1 (5 bases). Germline V gives CDR1 ENHRY, CDR2 SYGVKD. Trimming stripped 10 bases from V and 3 bases from J, with 19 bases between. CDR3 length: 14 amino acids. The DNA of the CDR3 is TGTGCCACCGGAAACAGGATTACCTACTACGAGCAGTACTTC. It encodes CATGNRITYYEQYF.

The chain has TRBV6-1 and TRBJ2-2; 14 bases map to TRBD2. Trimming at V came to 4 bases and at J to 0 bases, leaving 10 bases not matched to a gene. Germline loops: CDR1 MNHNS, CDR2 SASEGT. This CDR3 spans 20 amino acids. The CDR3 sequence is CASSVLAGTSGRSNTGELFF. The CDR3 region has the DNA TGTGCCAGCAGTGTACTTGCCGGGACTAGCGGGAGATCGAACACCGGGGAGCTGTTTTTT.

The genes are TRBV27 and TRBJ1-5, with 12 bases aligning to TRBD1. CDR3 size: 14 residues. Germline assignment: CDR1 MNHEY and CDR2 SMNVEV (reference sequence). V shed 6 bases, J shed 7 bases, and the junction held 4 bases outside the gene matches. This CDR3 is CASRGQGARQPQHF. The CDR3 bases are TGTGCCAGCAGGGGACAGGGGGCGAGACAGCCCCAGCATTTT.

The CDR3 loop is CASSPLGAGRNQPQHF. CDR3 nucleotides: TGTGCCAGCAGTCCCCTTGGGGCAGGTCGCAATCAGCCCCAGCATTTT. This sequence joins TRBV28 and TRBJ1-5, with a weak D call TRBD1 (5 bases). CDR1 is MDHEN and CDR2 is SYDVKM in the germline V gene. The CDR3 contains 16 residues. Trimming stripped 5 bases from V and 2 bases from J, with 16 bases between.

V is TRBV4-1 and J is TRBJ1-1, with D uncertain. V lost 0 bases and J 5 bases, leaving 13 bases between the germline ends. Germline-derived CDR1 and CDR2 are MGHRA and YSYEKL. The length of the CDR3 is 15 residues. CDR3 in DNA: TGCGCCAGCAGCCAAGAGCGGTCGTCGGGGACTGAAGCTTTCTTT. Translating it yields CASSQERSSGTEAFF.